Listed here are 27 T cell receptor beta chains from one sample, sequenced in a study of blood T cell repertoires in COVID-19. Profiled with immunoSEQ multiplex PCR; TCRdb holds only in-frame clones, not every one. The top ten hold around 2% of the sample, which has about 200,000 clones, 87% seen once. The sequenced sample consisted of PBMCs or T cells enriched from blood (not recorded which). These TCRs come from a woman aged 25 to 45 who had recovered from COVID-19.

The chain has TRBV4-1 and TRBJ1-1; the match to TRBD1 covers 8 bases. V was clipped by 0 bases and J by 3 bases; unmatched bases: 3. Germline lookup yields CDR1 MGHRA and CDR2 YSYEKL. This CDR3 contains 15 residues. The DNA for the CDR3 is TGCGCCAGCAGCCAAGAAGTGACAGGGGACACTGAAGCTTTCTTT. It encodes CASSQEVTGDTEAFF.

This rearrangement joins TRBV5-4 to TRBJ2-5, with D hard to call. V shed 3 bases and J shed 1 base, with 7 bases lying between them. The length of the CDR3 is 13 residues. Germline CDR1 reads SGHNT; CDR2 reads YYREEE (reference sequence). CDR3 nucleotide sequence: TGTGCCAGCAGCTACGACATCCAAGAGACCCAGTACTTC. As protein: CASSYDIQETQYF.

The chain carries TRBV19 and TRBJ1-6; 7 bases agree with TRBD1. Germline V CDR1 and CDR2: LNHDA, SQIVND (reference sequence). V dropped 6 bases and J dropped 3; count of bases not matched to a gene: 5. The CDR3 loop spans 15 amino acids. The CDR3 here is CASREGQDYNSPLHF. The CDR3 DNA reads as TGTGCCAGTAGGGAAGGACAGGACTATAATTCACCCCTCCACTTT.

This chain uses TRBV4-3 with TRBJ2-3, with D possibly TRBD1 on 6 matching bases. The V and J ends lost 4 bases and 3 bases respectively, with 14 bases between them. From germline, CDR1 is LGHNA and CDR2 YSLEER. CDR3 length: 15 residues. In nucleotides, the CDR3 is TGCGCCAGCAGCCTATTCTCAGGGGCAACAGATACGCAGTATTTT. Amino acids: CASSLFSGATDTQYF.

This clone appeared a single time. This chain links TRBV6-5 with TRBJ1-5; the D is unclear. This CDR3 has 13 residues. Germline V gene lookup returns CDR1 MNHEY and CDR2 SVGAGI. V was clipped by 4 bases and J by 4 bases, with 8 bases between them. CDR3 sequence (DNA): TGTGCCAGCAGTTCCAGTCCGAATCAGCCCCAGCATTTT. Amino acid sequence: CASSSSPNQPQHF.

The chain combines TRBV3-1 (or the pseudogene TRBV3-2) with TRBJ1-2; D ambiguous. The CDR3 contains 17 residues. V was cut by 1 base and J by 1 base, with 16 bases left in between. The germline gives CDR1 LGHDT, CDR2 YNNKEL (reference sequence). The CDR3 coding sequence is TGTGCCAGCAGCCAAGCCCCCCACGAGATCTTTAACTATGGCTACACCTTC. Translating it yields CASSQAPHEIFNYGYTF.

The V call is TRBV3-1 (or the pseudogene TRBV3-2), the J call TRBJ1-5, with a tentative D call TRBD1 (5 bases). CDR1 and CDR2 from the germline V gene are LGHDT and YNNKEL (reference sequence). CDR3 length equals 18 residues. The ends were cut back, 0 bases at V and 1 base at J, with 16 bases in the middle. The CDR3 nucleotides read TGTGCCAGCAGCCAAGATCCTTTCGGGCAGGGAAGCAATCAGCCCCAGCATTTT. Its translation: CASSQDPFGQGSNQPQHF.

The chain uses TRBV5-1 and TRBJ2-5; TRBD2 agrees at 8 bases. This CDR3 has 17 amino acids. Germline V gives CDR1 SGHRS, CDR2 YFSETQ. Losses at the gene ends were 2 bases for V and 1 base for J; bases not matched to a gene: 10. CDR3 region: CASSLTQRGRSQETQYF. The CDR3 DNA reads as TGCGCCAGCAGCTTAACCCAGCGGGGGCGCTCCCAAGAGACCCAGTACTTC. Full variable domain (missing parts from reference TRBV5-1 and TRBJ2-5): KAGVTQTPRYLIKTRGQQVTLSCSPISGHRSVSWYQQTPGQGLQFLFEYFSETQRNKGNFPGRFSGRQFSNSRSEMNVSTLELGDSALYLCASSLTQRGRSQETQYFGPGTRLLVL.

The rearrangement uses TRBV5-6 and TRBJ1-2; D unclear. The CDR3 consists of 13 residues. Germline CDR1 SGHDT, CDR2 YYEEEE. V was shortened by 6 bases and J by 0 bases, with 9 bases between the two germline ends. CDR3 sequence: CASTDGANYGYTF. CDR3 DNA: TGTGCCAGCACTGACGGAGCTAACTATGGCTACACCTTC.

The chain links TRBV5-5 to TRBJ1-5; perhaps TRBD1 as D (6 bases). The V gene lost 3 bases and the J gene lost 4 bases, with 29 bases spanning the gap. CDR3 length: 20 amino acids. Per germline, CDR1 SGHKS and CDR2 YYEKEE (reference sequence). CDR3 residues: CASSSRPGQGVAGENQPQHF. CDR3 sequence (DNA): TGTGCCAGCAGCTCCCGTCCGGGACAAGGGGTGGCCGGGGAGAATCAGCCCCAGCATTTT.

This clone was observed a few times. CDR3 DNA: TGTGCCAGCAGTTTATGGGGGACAGGAATAGATAATCCTCAGCCCCAGCATTTT. Residues: CASSLWGTGIDNPQPQHF. The V call is TRBV27, the J call TRBJ1-5; TRBD1 aligns across 8 bases. Trimming took 1 base from V and 6 from J; bases not matched to a gene: 14. CDR1 and CDR2 from the germline V gene are MNHEY and SMNVEV (reference sequence). The length of the CDR3 is 18 residues.

The CDR3 bases are TGCGCCAGCAGCCCCCCTGAAGGAGTCAGGACAGGGGATCAGCCCCAGCATTTT. This gives the protein CASSPPEGVRTGDQPQHF. The chain links TRBV4-1 to TRBJ1-5, with 9 bases lining up with TRBD1. Germline V gene lookup returns CDR1 MGHRA and CDR2 YSYEKL. There are 18 residues in the CDR3. The junction had 15 bases not matched to a gene; V was cut back by 4 bases and J by 5 bases.

The V gene is TRBV9, the J gene TRBJ2-2, with 10 nucleotides matching TRBD2. The CDR3 extends over 16 amino acids. The ends lost 1 base at V and 4 bases at J; junction bases unmatched: 4. Germline-derived CDR1 and CDR2 are SGDLS and YYNGEE. DNA for the CDR3: TGTGCCAGCAGCGTACGAAGCGGGAGGGCCACCGGGGAGCTGTTTTTT. Encoded protein: CASSVRSGRATGELFF.

The V call is TRBV11-3, the J call TRBJ2-7, with TRBD1 matching 10 bases. CDR3 length: 15 amino acids. V lost 5 bases to trimming and J lost 4 bases; unmatched junction nucleotides: 8. Germline CDR1 is SGHNT and CDR2 is YENEEA. DNA for the CDR3: TGTGCCAGCAGCCAACCGGGACAGGGGCTTTACGAGCAGTACTTC. Residues: CASSQPGQGLYEQYF. The whole variable domain, remainder taken from reference TRBV11-3 and TRBJ2-7, is EAGVVQSPRYKIIEKKQPVAFWCNPISGHNTLYWYLQNLGQGPELLIRYENEEAVDDSQLPKDRFSAERLKGVDSTLKIQPAELGDSAVYLCASSQPGQGLYEQYFGPGTRLTVT.

The rearrangement links TRBV11-2 to TRBJ1-6; D is possibly TRBD1 (6 bases). V dropped 5 bases and J dropped 4 bases, with 15 bases sitting between them. Germline CDR1 is SGHAT and CDR2 is FQNNGV. The CDR3 sequence is 16 residues long. CDR3 amino acids: CASSLSTGAYNSPLHF. The CDR3 nucleotides read TGTGCCAGCAGCCTTTCGACAGGTGCTTATAATTCACCCCTCCACTTT.

This clone was seen just once. The chain couples TRBV20-1 to TRBJ1-1; D uncertain. CDR3 size: 11 residues. The germline gives CDR1 DFQATT, CDR2 SNEGSKA (reference sequence). V lost 7 bases to trimming and J lost 12 bases, with 18 bases between them. The CDR3: CSVKPATLTFF. In nucleotides, the CDR3 is TGCAGTGTTAAGCCCGCTACTTTAACTTTCTTT.

This clone was picked up a small number of times. The chain has TRBV19 and TRBJ2-3, with 10 bases identical to TRBD2. The trim removed 7 bases at V and 2 bases at J, leaving 6 bases unmatched. The V gene's germline CDR1 is LNHDA and CDR2 SQIVND (reference sequence). This CDR3 has 15 residues. The CDR3 DNA is TGTGCCAGTATCGAGCGGGAGGGACTCACAGATACGCAGTATTTT. This encodes CASIEREGLTDTQYF.

CDR3 in DNA: TGTGCCAGCAGCCAGTGGGCCGATGGCTACACCTTC. Residues: CASSQWADGYTF. The rearrangement uses TRBV5-4 and TRBJ1-2; D uncertain. The V gene lost 4 bases and the J gene lost 6 bases, with 10 bases spanning the gap. This CDR3 spans 12 amino acids. Per the germline V gene, CDR1 is SGHNT and CDR2 is YYREEE (reference sequence).

Remarks on this clone: Other nucleotide sequences from this sample produce the same CDR3. The chain carries TRBV9 and TRBJ2-5; the match to TRBD2 covers 9 bases. V shed 3 bases, J shed 1 base, and the junction held 4 bases outside the gene matches. The CDR3 contains 15 residues. The germline V gene encodes CDR1 SGDLS and CDR2 YYNGEE. CDR3 residues: CASSGSGRPQETQYF. CDR3 bases: TGTGCCAGCAGCGGTAGCGGGAGACCCCAAGAGACCCAGTACTTC. Combining the CDR3 with reference TRBV9 and TRBJ2-5 gives the whole variable domain DSGVTQTPKHLITATGQRVTLRCSPRSGDLSVYWYQQSLDQGLQFLIQYYNGEERAKGNILERFSAQQFPDLHSELNLSSLELGDSALYFCASSGSGRPQETQYFGPGTRLLVL.

This rearrangement joins TRBV7-8 to TRBJ2-1; maybe TRBD1 (6 bases). Germline V gene lookup returns CDR1 SGHVS and CDR2 FQNEAQ. The CDR3 length is 16 residues. V lost 2 bases and J lost 1, with 12 bases in between. The CDR3 DNA is TGTGCCAGCAGCTTATTGTCAGGGGCATCCTACAATGAGCAGTTCTTC. This encodes CASSLLSGASYNEQFF.

V usage is TRBV6-2 or TRBV6-3 and J usage is TRBJ2-1; TRBD2 might be the D (5 bases). The length of the CDR3 is 16 residues. Germline V gene sequence: CDR1 MNHEY, CDR2 SVGEGT. Trimming removed 5 bases from V and 2 bases from J, with 16 bases in between. CDR3 protein: CASSTPAGGPYNEQFF. CDR3 nucleotides: TGTGCCAGCAGTACCCCGGCCGGAGGACCCTACAATGAGCAGTTCTTC.

The V call is TRBV19, the J call TRBJ1-3, with D perhaps matching TRBD1 (5 bases). The V and J ends lost 6 bases and 8 bases respectively, with 14 bases between them. This CDR3 comprises 13 residues. From germline, CDR1 is LNHDA and CDR2 SQIVND (reference sequence). CDR3 amino acids: CASRTQGLDTIYF. The CDR3 DNA reads as TGTGCCAGTAGGACTCAGGGACTAGACACCATATATTTT.

The genes are TRBV6-5 and TRBJ2-7; 11 bases fit TRBD2. Unmatched junction bases numbered 5, after V lost 6 bases and J lost 7 bases. This CDR3 region has 13 residues. Germline V lookup: CDR1 MNHEY, CDR2 SVGAGI. The CDR3 DNA reads TGTGCCAGCAGACCGGGACTAGCGGTGGAGCAGTACTTC. Translated: CASRPGLAVEQYF.

This chain joins TRBV14 and TRBJ2-7, with 8 positions matching TRBD1. There are 18 residues in the CDR3. V was clipped by 0 bases and J by 1 base; unmatched bases: 11. The germline CDR1 and CDR2 sequences are SGHDN and FVKESK. The CDR3 nucleotides are TGTGCCAGCAGCCAAGATAGGCAGGGGACAGGCGCGTCCTACGAGCAGTACTTC. Translating it yields CASSQDRQGTGASYEQYF. The complete variable domain, with remaining parts taken from reference TRBV14 and TRBJ2-7, reads EAGVTQFPSHSVIEKGQTVTLRCDPISGHDNLYWYRRVMGKEIKFLLHFVKESKQDESGMPNNRFLAERTGGTYSTLKVQPAELEDSGVYFCASSQDRQGTGASYEQYFGPGTRLTVT.

The gene calls are TRBV18 and TRBJ1-3; 9 bases map to TRBD1. The germline V gene has CDR1 KGHSH and CDR2 LQKENI. Trimming cost V 2 bases and J 6 bases; bases outside gene matches: 2. The CDR3 contains 14 residues. The CDR3 protein is CASSPRDRENTIYF. The CDR3 DNA sequence: TGTGCCAGCTCACCAAGGGACAGGGAAAACACCATATATTTT.

This chain connects TRBV7-9 to TRBJ2-7; 8 bases are shared with TRBD1. The CDR3 is made up of 15 amino acids. The trim removed 4 bases at V and 1 base at J, leaving 6 bases unmatched. The V gene's germline CDR1 is SEHNR and CDR2 FQNEAQ (reference sequence). CDR3 bases: TGTGCCAGCAGCTCCCGGGACAGGCTATCCTACGAGCAGTACTTC. Translated, it gives CASSSRDRLSYEQYF.

This clone was found once. V gene TRBV9 combines with J gene TRBJ1-2, with 10 bases fitting TRBD1. The CDR3 consists of 14 residues. In germline, CDR1 is SGDLS, CDR2 YYNGEE. Trimming took 4 bases from V and 2 from J; bases not matched to a gene: 2. The CDR3 bases are TGTGCCAGCAGCCGGGACAGGGGAAACTATGGCTACACCTTC. Residues: CASSRDRGNYGYTF. Full variable domain (outside the CDR3, taken from reference TRBV9 and TRBJ1-2): DSGVTQTPKHLITATGQRVTLRCSPRSGDLSVYWYQQSLDQGLQFLIQYYNGEERAKGNILERFSAQQFPDLHSELNLSSLELGDSALYFCASSRDRGNYGYTFGSGTRLTVV.